This entry concerns a single TCR beta chain. The antigen is undetermined. The data were taken from a study of CD8 T cells in Susac syndrome. The study sequenced TCR beta in blood CD8+ and CD4+ T cells. Stable or active relapsing-remitting multiple sclerosis, untreated and meeting revised McDonald criteria, defined the controls. CDR3 length: 14 amino acids. Losses at the gene ends were 5 bases for V and 5 bases for J; bases not matched to a gene: 11. Per the germline V gene, CDR1 is DFQATT and CDR2 is SNEGSKA (reference sequence). Findings and caveats of the study: The study admitted that it had a relatively small number of individuals in its TCR sequencing and HLA analysis.

RNA in amounts of roughly 0.5 to 1 ug was reverse transcribed with random hexamers. MiXCR, run by TCRdb on the immunoSEQ multiplex PCR reads, gives a single entry per CDR3 protein. The sample lists about 280,000 distinct CDR3 sequences, about 85% occurring once. Sequencing input: CD8+ T cells from PBMCs. The source of this sequence is a human donor with multiple sclerosis. The chain recombines TRBV20-1 with TRBJ2-7; 8 nucleotides line up with TRBD2. The CDR3 sequence is CSAPSGRARDEQYF. In nucleotides, the CDR3 is TGCAGTGCTCCGAGCGGGAGAGCTCGGGACGAGCAGTACTTC.